The next 5 T cell receptor beta chains were all read from a single sample in a study of T cells in Graves' hyperthyroidism and ophthalmopathy. RNA transcripts served as the template for amplifying TCR beta CDR3 regions. Initially, a first-round RT-PCR of the TCR CDR3 employed the HTBI primer set. TCRdb passed the multiplex PCR reads through MiXCR, listing each CDR3 protein once. The table lists roughly 500,000 distinct CDR3 sequences, 46% of them singletons. Sample: peripheral blood or thyroid tissue (not recorded which). These receptors originate from an adult woman with Graves' disease, either hyperthyroidism or ophthalmopathy (not recorded which).

The genes are TRBV29-1 and TRBJ1-1; 7 bases line up with TRBD1. V was pared by 2 bases and J by 4 bases, with 7 bases of the junction left unmatched. Germline CDR1 is SQVTM and CDR2 is ANQGSEA. The CDR3 consists of 14 residues. CDR3 residues: CSVETGELVTEAFF. Written as DNA, the CDR3 is TGCAGCGTTGAAACAGGGGAGTTGGTCACTGAAGCTTTCTTT.

The rearrangement uses TRBV5-1 and TRBJ1-5, with a possible D match to TRBD1 (5 bases). CDR3 size: 14 residues. Germline CDR1 is SGHRS and CDR2 is YFSETQ. V was cut by 0 bases and J by 7 bases, with 11 bases left in between. As DNA, the CDR3 is TGCGCCAGCAGCTTGGGTAACGGGGACCAGCCCCAGCATTTT. Residues: CASSLGNGDQPQHF.

This clonotype was observed a few times. The rearrangement joins TRBV24-1 to TRBJ1-5; D perhaps matches TRBD1 (6 bases). The germline gives CDR1 KGHDR, CDR2 SFDVKD. The CDR3 covers 14 residues. With 4 bases removed from V and 4 bases from J, the gap between germline ends came to 10 bases. CDR3 nucleotide sequence: TGTGCCACCAGTGAATGGACAGCGAATCAGCCCCAGCATTTT. This codes for CATSEWTANQPQHF.

This rearrangement joins TRBV10-3 to TRBJ1-1; a weak D match, TRBD1 (5 bases). The germline V and J ends were trimmed by 8 bases and 4 bases, with 14 bases remaining between them. The CDR3 runs 13 residues. CDR1 ENHRY and CDR2 SYGVKD come from the germline V gene. The DNA of the CDR3 is TGTGCCATCTTGGGGGTCTTGGTCACTGAAGCTTTCTTT. Its translation is CAILGVLVTEAFF.

This clonotype was observed a few times. This chain joins TRBV7-3 and TRBJ2-7; 10 nucleotides line up with TRBD2. Germline V gene lookup returns CDR1 SGHTA and CDR2 FQGTGA. J gave up 5 bases and V 5 bases, and 6 bases lay outside the gene matches. The CDR3 is 14 amino acids. CDR3 in amino acids: CASSPPSGSNEQYF. CDR3 DNA sequence: TGTGCCAGCAGCCCCCCTAGCGGGAGTAACGAGCAGTACTTC.